This record covers a single T cell receptor (beta chain). This sample was included in a study of control samples from healthy donors and cancer patients. Repertoires were generated with immunoSEQ multiplex PCR, while TCRdb's copy carries only in-frame clones and drops some. Of some 200,000 clones listed, roughly 89% are singletons. This TCR derives from a woman in her thirties in good health. The sequencing input was blood.

The CDR3 is CASRGESSYEQYF. The CDR3, as DNA: TGTGCCAGCAGGGGGGAGAGCTCCTACGAGCAGTACTTC. The chain recombines TRBV28 with TRBJ2-7; D may correspond to TRBD1 or TRBD2 (5 bases each). Per germline, CDR1 MDHEN and CDR2 SYDVKM. Trimming cost V 6 bases and J 0 bases, with 9 bases left between them. The CDR3 consists of 13 residues.